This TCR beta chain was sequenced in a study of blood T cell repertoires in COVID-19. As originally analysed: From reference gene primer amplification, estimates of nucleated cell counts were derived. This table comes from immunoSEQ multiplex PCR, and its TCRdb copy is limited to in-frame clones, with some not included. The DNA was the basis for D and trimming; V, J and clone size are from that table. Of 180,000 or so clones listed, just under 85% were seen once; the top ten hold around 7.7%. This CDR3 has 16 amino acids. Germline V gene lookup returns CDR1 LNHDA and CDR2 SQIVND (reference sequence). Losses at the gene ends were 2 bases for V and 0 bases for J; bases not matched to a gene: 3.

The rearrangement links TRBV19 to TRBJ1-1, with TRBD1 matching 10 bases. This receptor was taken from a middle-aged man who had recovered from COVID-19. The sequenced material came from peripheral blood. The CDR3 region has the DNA TGTGCCAGTAGTATACGGACAGGGGGGGTGAACACTGAAGCTTTCTTT. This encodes CASSIRTGGVNTEAFF.